The 21 T cell receptor beta chains given below trace back to one sample, sequenced in a study of T cell clonality in common variable immunodeficiency (dated by TCRdb to about 2015). For these TCRs, the target antigens are not known. Libraries were prepared through the immunoSEQ multiplex PCR assay. TCRdb took this table from immuneACCESS and kept in-frame rearrangements with V and J called. Such tables lack part of the clones; where checked against another copy, unresolved V genes explain under half of the gap, and the rest is unexplained. This sample contains over 30,000 clones, none of which is a singleton. The top ten hold 25% to 30% of the sample. Study-wide conclusions, independent of this receptor: CVID TCRbeta sequences were reported to have fewer deletions and N-nucleotide insertions and to lack highly modified clones with 13 or more V deletions.

The sequencing input was peripheral blood mononuclear cells. These receptors were collected from a human donor with common variable immunodeficiency.

This clone came up many times. The CDR3 goes on 3 residues after the read ends, and that part is filled in from the germline J gene. The rearrangement links TRBV28 to TRBJ2-7, with a weak D call TRBD2 (6 bases). This CDR3 is built from 15 residues. Per the germline V gene, CDR1 is MDHEN and CDR2 is SYDVKM. Trimming pared 3 bases from V and 2 bases from J, leaving 14 bases between. The CDR3 region is CASSFRGSGAYEQYF. CDR3 DNA (partial): TGTGCCAGCAGTTTCCGGGGTAGCGGTGCCTACGAG. The variable domain in full, with the rest retrieved from reference TRBV28 and TRBJ2-7, is DVKVTQSSRYLVKRTGEKVFLECVQDMDHENMFWYRQDPGLGLRLIYFSYDVKMKEKGDIPEGYSVSREKKERFSLILESASTNQTSMYLCASSFRGSGAYEQYFGPGTRLTVT.

This clone occurred many times. The CDR3 extends 3 residues past the end of the read, so its final part is completed from the germline J gene. The rearrangement links TRBV5-1 to TRBJ1-3; tentative D call: TRBD1 (6 bases). The CDR3 runs to 14 residues. V was trimmed by 2 bases and J by 4 bases, leaving 10 bases between them. Germline loops: CDR1 SGHRS, CDR2 YFSETQ. The CDR3 DNA, read in part, is TGCGCCAGCAGCTTAGCTACAGGGGGAAACACC. Protein sequence: CASSLATGGNT. The entire CDR3 protein reads CASSLATGGNTIYF.

This clone was seen at least ten times. Read sequence stops 3 residues before the CDR3 end, and the germline J gene provides the missing end. The chain is built from TRBV7-2 and TRBJ2-5; D gene unclear. Trimming removed 0 bases at V and 7 bases at J, with 12 bases between. Germline values: CDR1 SGHTA, CDR2 FQGNSA. The CDR3 consists of 14 residues. The CDR3 DNA, read in part, is TGTGCCAGCAGCTTAGCCTTCGGTGATGGGACC. Translating it yields CASSLAFGDGT. In full, the CDR3 is CASSLAFGDGTQYF. The whole variable domain, remainder taken from reference TRBV7-2 and TRBJ2-5, is GAGVSQSPSNKVTEKGKDVELRCDPISGHTALYWYRQSLGQGLEFLIYFQGNSAPDKSGLPSDRFSAERTGGSVSTLTIQRTQQEDSAVYLCASSLAFGDGTQYFGPGTRLLVL.

In regard to this clone: The DNA ends 3 residues before the CDR3 does, and the rest of the CDR3 is filled in from the germline J gene. The chain links TRBV5-1 to TRBJ2-7; 10 nucleotides agree with TRBD2. Germline V gene sequence: CDR1 SGHRS, CDR2 YFSETQ. CDR3 size: 15 residues. Losses at the gene ends were 0 bases for V and 4 bases for J; bases not matched to a gene: 4. CDR3 region: CASSLGTSGTYEQYF. CDR3 bases read: TGCGCCAGCAGCTTGGGCACTAGCGGGACTTACGAG.

This clone showed up many times. The CDR3 bases that were read are TGTGCCAGCAGCTTAGGGGCAGGGGAGTACGAG. Amino acid sequence: CASSLGAGEYE. The whole CDR3 region reads CASSLGAGEYEQYF. The chain employs TRBV7-2 and TRBJ2-7; the D gene is possibly TRBD1 (6 bases). The read finishes 3 residues shy of the CDR3 end, and the germline J gene is used to complete it. Germline V gene sequence: CDR1 SGHTA, CDR2 FQGNSA. The V and J ends lost 1 base and 4 bases respectively, with 11 bases between them. The CDR3 is made up of 14 amino acids.

This clone was counted many times. The read gets to within 3 residues of the CDR3 end, and the germline J gene fills in the rest. V gene TRBV11-2 combines with J gene TRBJ1-2, with TRBD1 matching over 7 bases. Germline CDR1 reads SGHAT; CDR2 reads FQNNGV. The CDR3 totals 13 residues. CDR3 in amino acids: CASSLMLTGGYTF. The covered CDR3 bases are TGTGCCAGCAGCTTGATGTTGACAGGGGGC.

This clone came up a few times. The read finishes 3 residues shy of the CDR3 end, and the germline J gene is used to complete it. The chain joins TRBV11-2 to TRBJ2-7, with a weak D call TRBD2 (7 bases). Germline loops: CDR1 SGHAT, CDR2 FQNNGV. Deletions cut 0 bases from V and 6 bases from J, with 15 bases between. CDR3 length: 15 amino acids. CDR3 DNA, as far as it was read: TGTGCCAGCAGCTTAGATCGATTGGGAGGGGGCGAG. Translating gives CASSLDRLGGGE. The complete CDR3 protein is CASSLDRLGGGEQYF.

This clone has a count of ten or more. The sequence runs out 3 residues before the end of the CDR3; the remainder is reconstructed from the germline J gene. The chain has TRBV28 and TRBJ2-7, with D uncertain. Trimming shortened V by 4 bases and J by 2 bases, and 9 bases separated the two germline ends. CDR3 length equals 13 residues. CDR1 is MDHEN and CDR2 is SYDVKM in the germline V gene. The CDR3 loop is CASSYIAAYEQYF. CDR3 DNA (partial): TGTGCCAGCAGTTACATCGCGGCCTACGAG.

This clone has only a few counts. A junction boundary mismatches the germline segment, possibly from a read error. Sequencing ends 3 residues short of the CDR3 end; the germline J gene provides the rest. V usage is TRBV7-9 and J usage is TRBJ1-2; no clear D. Germline V gene data show CDR1 as SEHNR and CDR2 as FQNEAQ (reference sequence). This CDR3 contains 12 residues. CDR3: CSSSPQDYGYTF. The sequenced CDR3 bases are TGTTCCAGCAGCCCACAAGACTATGGC.

This clone was detected a few times. The CDR3 end falls 3 residues outside the read, so it is completed with the germline J gene. The chain carries TRBV20-1 and TRBJ2-1, with 11 bases aligning to TRBD2. From germline, CDR1 is DFQATT and CDR2 SNEGSKA (reference sequence). This CDR3 spans 15 amino acids. V lost 5 bases to trimming and J lost 7 bases; unmatched junction nucleotides: 10. The DNA read from the CDR3 is TGCAGTGCTCCAGACGGGAGACTAGCGGGGAATGAG. This encodes CSAPDGRLAGNE. The entire CDR3 protein reads CSAPDGRLAGNEQFF.

Comments on this clone: A single base separates this from a much larger clone, so it may be a read error. The read stops 3 residues short of the end of the CDR3; the missing end is completed from the germline J gene. The rearrangement links TRBV19 to TRBJ1-5; tentative D call: TRBD1 (6 bases). CDR1 and CDR2 from the germline V gene are LNHDA and SQIVND (reference sequence). This CDR3 is 17 amino acids long. Partial CDR3 DNA: TGTGTCAGTAGTATTCCCCCGCCCGGGGGGCCTAACCAGCCC. Translating gives CVSSIPPPGGPNQP. The complete CDR3 sequence is CVSSIPPPGGPNQPQHF.

In the case of this clone: The DNA ends 3 residues before the CDR3 does, and the rest of the CDR3 is filled in from the germline J gene. The chain is built from TRBV6-2 or TRBV6-3 and TRBJ2-1; D might be TRBD1 (6 bases). The CDR3 loop spans 16 amino acids. V was trimmed by 6 bases and J by 0 bases, leaving 15 bases between them. CDR1 MNHEY and CDR2 SVGEGT come from the germline V gene. Incomplete CDR3 DNA: TGTGCCAGCAGAACCGGGACAACAAGCTCCTACAATGAG. Amino acids: CASRTGTTSSYNE. The whole CDR3 sequence reads CASRTGTTSSYNEQFF.

This clone was recorded many times. The CDR3 end falls 3 residues outside the read, so it is completed with the germline J gene. This chain joins TRBV20-1 and TRBJ2-1; D ambiguous. V dropped 1 base and J dropped 5 bases, with 18 bases sitting between them. The CDR3 covers 16 residues. Germline assignment: CDR1 DFQATT and CDR2 SNEGSKA (reference sequence). The CDR3: CSARVRVSLANNEQFF. The part of the CDR3 DNA that was read is TGCAGTGCTAGAGTTCGGGTTAGCTTAGCCAACAATGAG.

The sample holds many counts of this clone. The sequence runs out 3 residues before the end of the CDR3; the remainder is reconstructed from the germline J gene. The chain employs TRBV30 and TRBJ2-2, with a tentative D call TRBD2 (5 bases). The CDR3 contains 16 residues. The germline V gene has CDR1 GTSNPN and CDR2 SVGIG (reference sequence). Trimming removed 5 bases from V and 2 bases from J, with 18 bases in between. The DNA read from the CDR3 is TGTGCCTGGGCCACTAGTCAATATTCTAACACCGGGGAG. Encoded protein: CAWATSQYSNTGE. The CDR3, in full, reads CAWATSQYSNTGELFF.

This clone was observed many times. The CDR3 extends 3 residues past the end of the read, so its final part is completed from the germline J gene. This chain connects TRBV7-2 to TRBJ2-1; no clear D gene. The germline gives CDR1 SGHTA, CDR2 FQGNSA. Trimming stripped 1 base from V and 9 bases from J, with 10 bases between. CDR3 length: 13 residues. The DNA read from the CDR3 is TGTGCCAGCAGCTTAGAGCCCTTTGGTGAG. Residues: CASSLEPFGE. The full CDR3 sequence reads CASSLEPFGEQFF.

This clone has ten or more counts. An end of the junction does not agree with germline; a read error may underlie this. The CDR3 loop is CASSVAGGRGEQYF. The covered CDR3 bases are TGTGCCAGCAGCGTAGCGGGAGGGCGGGGCGAG. The chain recombines TRBV7-2 with TRBJ2-7; 11 positions match TRBD2. Read coverage stops 3 residues before the CDR3 terminus; the germline J gene supplies the remainder. Germline V CDR1 and CDR2: SGHTA, FQGNSA. The CDR3 length is 14 residues.

In this sample, this clone turned up a few times. The read halts 3 residues ahead of the CDR3 end, with the missing end drawn from the germline J gene. The chain carries TRBV7-8 and TRBJ2-5; D call uncertain. The CDR3 is made up of 16 amino acids. Germline CDR1 and CDR2: SGHVS and FQNEAQ. V lost 1 base and J 2 bases, leaving 14 bases between the germline ends. The CDR3 DNA, read in part, is TGTGCCAGCAGCTTAGGTCGGCGGAACCAACAAGAGACC. This gives the protein CASSLGRRNQQET. The full CDR3 sequence reads CASSLGRRNQQETQYF.

This clone was seen ten or more times. The CDR3 extends 3 residues past the end of the read, so its final part is completed from the germline J gene. The gene calls are TRBV20-1 and TRBJ2-2; maybe TRBD1 (8 bases). The V gene's germline CDR1 is DFQATT and CDR2 SNEGSKA (reference sequence). The V and J ends lost 3 bases and 7 bases respectively, with 12 bases between them. The CDR3 totals 13 residues. This CDR3 reads CSASTGGVGELFF. The part of the CDR3 DNA that was read is TGCAGTGCTAGTACAGGGGGGGTCGGGGAG.

Regarding this clone: From the germline J gene comes the end of the CDR3, since the read stops 3 residues before it. This chain joins TRBV7-9 and TRBJ1-4; TRBD1 matches at 9 bases. Unmatched junction bases numbered 9, after V lost 5 bases and J lost 8 bases. The length of the CDR3 is 15 residues. Germline loops: CDR1 SEHNR, CDR2 FQNEAQ (reference sequence). This CDR3 is CASSPGQGRIEKLFF. The covered CDR3 bases are TGTGCCAGCAGCCCGGGACAGGGAAGAATCGAAAAA.

For this clone: The CDR3 end lies 3 residues beyond the end of the read and is filled in from the germline J gene. The chain has TRBV5-1 and TRBJ2-3; 9 bases fit TRBD2. V lost 5 bases to trimming and J lost 2 bases; unmatched junction nucleotides: 6. Germline V lookup: CDR1 SGHRS, CDR2 YFSETQ. The CDR3 loop spans 15 amino acids. The DNA read from the CDR3 is TGCGCCAGCAGGGGGGGACTAGCCGTCACAGATACG. It specifies CASRGGLAVTDT. The whole CDR3 protein is CASRGGLAVTDTQYF.

This clone has only a few counts. This chain's CDR3 is CASSLAGTFEQFF. The sequenced CDR3 bases are TGTGCCAGCAGTCTAGCGGGGACCTTTGAG. The chain couples TRBV6-2 or TRBV6-3 to TRBJ2-1; 9 nucleotides match TRBD2. The read halts 3 residues ahead of the CDR3 end, with the missing end drawn from the germline J gene. Trimming removed 5 bases from V and 9 bases from J; junction bases left unmatched: 5. From germline, CDR1 is MNHEY and CDR2 SVGEGT. The CDR3 has 13 amino acids.